The next 7 T cell receptor beta chains were all read from a single sample in a study of OX40 agonist ivuxolimab in advanced cancers. Measured with immunoSEQ multiplex PCR; TCRdb has only the in-frame clones, and not every one. The data hold around 20,000 clones, with about 70% observed a single time. The sample here was CD4+ or CD8+ T cells sorted from blood, taken in a trial of the OX40 agonist ivuxolimab. The receptors stem from an adult with an advanced solid tumor such as melanoma, head and neck, liver or kidney cancer.

By proportion, this clone is large. The chain combines TRBV27 with TRBJ2-1, with D perhaps matching TRBD2 (5 bases). Germline lookup yields CDR1 MNHEY and CDR2 SMNVEV (reference sequence). Trimming shortened V by 2 bases and J by 8 bases, and 10 bases separated the two germline ends. The CDR3 totals 13 residues. CDR3 in amino acids: CASSLGSVHEQFF. CDR3 coding DNA: TGTGCCAGCAGTTTAGGTAGCGTGCATGAGCAGTTCTTC.

The chain joins TRBV15 to TRBJ2-7; D ambiguous. The germline V gene encodes CDR1 LNHNV and CDR2 YYDKDF (reference sequence). The CDR3 runs to 13 residues. V lost 6 bases and J lost 0, with 9 bases in between. The CDR3, as DNA: TGTGCCACCAGACTTTCGAGCTCCTACGAGCAGTACTTC. Translated: CATRLSSSYEQYF.

This clone was recorded once. The rearrangement links TRBV4-1 to TRBJ2-7, with a tentative D call TRBD2 (7 bases). The CDR3 contains 14 residues. Per the germline V gene, CDR1 is MGHRA and CDR2 is YSYEKL. The V end lost 3 bases, the J end lost 4 bases, and 13 bases lay between the germline ends. CDR3 nucleotides: TGCGCCAGCAGCCACGGGGGGCAGGGATACGAGCAGTACTTC. Its protein is CASSHGGQGYEQYF.

The chain employs TRBV28 and TRBJ2-7; no firm D call. Per germline, CDR1 MDHEN and CDR2 SYDVKM. This CDR3 has 13 residues. V was trimmed by 5 bases and J by 7 bases, leaving 15 bases between them. This CDR3 is CASSDDRSREQYF. CDR3 coding DNA: TGTGCCAGCAGTGATGACCGATCAAGAGAGCAGTACTTC.

This chain uses TRBV5-1 with TRBJ2-1; the D gene is possibly TRBD2 (5 bases). Per germline, CDR1 SGHRS and CDR2 YFSETQ. This CDR3 contains 13 residues. Trimming took 1 base from V and 7 from J, leaving 9 bases between them. CDR3 amino acids: CASSLTGGNEQFF. CDR3 nucleotides: TGCGCCAGCAGCTTGACTGGCGGGAATGAGCAGTTCTTC.

This clone was detected only once. Relative to the germline gene, one junction end is altered; a read error may explain this. The J gene is TRBJ2-7, the V gene TRBV7-9, with D perhaps assigned TRBD1 or TRBD2 (6 bases each). The CDR3 contains 15 residues. Germline CDR1 SEHNR, CDR2 FQNEAQ (reference sequence). DNA of the CDR3: TGTGCCAGCAGCCTAGCGTGGGGGGCTGGGTACGAGCAGTACTTC. Translated: CASSLAWGAGYEQYF. Together with reference TRBV7-9 and TRBJ2-7, the CDR3 gives the full variable domain: DTGVSQNPRHKITKRGQNVTFRCDPISEHNRLYWYRQTLGQGPEFLTYFQNEAQLEKSRLLSDRFSAERPKGSFSTLEIQRTEQGDSAMYLCASSLAWGAGYEQYFGPGTRLTVT.

The chain couples TRBV4-2 to TRBJ2-7, with D tentatively TRBD2 (6 bases). Germline loops: CDR1 LGHNA, CDR2 YNFKEQ. The CDR3 is 13 amino acids. Trimming shortened V by 6 bases and J by 3 bases, and 12 bases separated the two germline ends. The CDR3 reads CASSYSRDYEQYF. In nucleotides, the CDR3 is TGTGCCAGCAGTTATTCGCGGGACTACGAGCAGTACTTC.